Presented here are 10 T cell receptor beta chains from one specimen sequenced in a study of CD8 T cells in ankylosing spondylitis (dated by TCRdb to 2016 to 2017). Which antigens these TCRs recognize remains unknown. Here is what the overall study found, with its caveats: Blood from ankylosing spondylitis patients appeared to be characterized by a TCR beta motif composed of about eight highly homologous amino acid variants.

The library was made by 5' RACE. Sequencing was carried out with an Illumina HiSeq 2500. Clones were called with MiXCR by TCRdb after fastp trimmed the public reads at Q25, and only in-frame beta chains were retained. When rows share a CDR3 protein, they turn into one entry using the most common DNA and genes. Counted in this sample were 750,000 to 850,000 distinct CDR3 sequences; roughly 12% of them appeared once. Clones ranked in the top ten supply about 0.49% of the sample. Material for sequencing was blood, either unsorted or a sorted T cell fraction (not recorded which). Every receptor here comes from a male donor with ankylosing spondylitis.

This chain connects TRBV5-1 to TRBJ2-7; 15 nucleotides line up with TRBD2. J was trimmed by 1 base and V by 4 bases; bases with no gene match: 3. The CDR3 runs 16 residues. Germline loops: CDR1 SGHRS, CDR2 YFSETQ. This CDR3 is CASSPGLAGGSYEQYF. The CDR3 bases are TGCGCCAGCAGCCCGGGACTAGCGGGAGGTTCCTACGAGCAGTACTTC.

The V gene is TRBV7-9, the J gene TRBJ1-2; no clear D. V lost 5 bases, J lost 4 bases, and 14 bases lay in between. Looked up from germline, CDR1 is SEHNR and CDR2 is FQNEAQ (reference sequence). The CDR3 is 14 residues long. CDR3 sequence: CASSHSREPYGYTF. The CDR3 DNA reads TGTGCCAGCAGCCATTCGCGGGAACCCTATGGCTACACCTTC.

This clonotype was observed a few times. This CDR3 fails to terminate in the conserved phenylalanine or tryptophan, so it likely reflects a read error. It is unclear where the CDR3 begins or ends on the DNA, so no DNA is shown, and the CDR3 is as TCRdb lists it. V usage is TRBV7-2 and J usage is TRBJ2-7; TRBD2, the D gene given by the table, was not confirmed from the DNA. The CDR3 region is 14 residues in length, termini included. The germline V gene has CDR1 SGHTA and CDR2 FQGNSA. This chain's CDR3 is CASSLASLAGSVYI.

This chain links TRBV7-2 with TRBJ2-3; D call uncertain. The V gene lost 5 bases and the J gene lost 8 bases, with 8 bases spanning the gap. Germline V gene lookup returns CDR1 SGHTA and CDR2 FQGNSA. This CDR3 region has 11 residues. CDR3 sequence (DNA): TGTGCCAGCAGCCCCCTTGGTACGCAGTATTTT. This encodes CASSPLGTQYF. Combining the CDR3 with reference TRBV7-2 and TRBJ2-3 gives the whole variable domain GAGVSQSPSNKVTEKGKDVELRCDPISGHTALYWYRQSLGQGLEFLIYFQGNSAPDKSGLPSDRFSAERTGGSVSTLTIQRTQQEDSAVYLCASSPLGTQYFGPGTRLTVL.

This clonotype came up many times. The rearrangement links TRBV20-1 to TRBJ2-3; the D gene is possibly TRBD2 (5 bases). CDR3 length: 13 amino acids. Per germline, CDR1 DFQATT and CDR2 SNEGSKA (reference sequence). The V gene lost 5 bases and the J gene lost 6 bases, with 15 bases spanning the gap. In DNA, the CDR3 is TGCAGTGCTGTTAAAGAACTAGAGGATACGCAGTATTTT. Protein sequence: CSAVKELEDTQYF.

This clonotype was detected many times. The chain couples TRBV5-1 to TRBJ1-1; D call uncertain. V dropped 5 bases and J dropped 3 bases, with 8 bases sitting between them. Germline V gene sequence: CDR1 SGHRS, CDR2 YFSETQ. The CDR3 has 12 amino acids. CDR3 region: CASRVGDTEAFF. The CDR3 DNA reads TGCGCCAGCAGGGTGGGTGACACTGAAGCTTTCTTT.

This chain connects TRBV27 to TRBJ1-6, with no clear D. From germline, CDR1 is MNHEY and CDR2 SMNVEV (reference sequence). The V end was cut by 1 base, the J end by 6 bases, with 4 bases between. The CDR3 spans 13 residues. The CDR3 protein is CASSLFTNSPLHF. CDR3 DNA sequence: TGTGCCAGCAGTTTATTTACTAATTCACCCCTCCACTTT.

The chain is built from TRBV5-1 and TRBJ2-1; D gene unclear. Trimming removed 0 bases at V and 10 bases at J, with 11 bases between. Germline-derived CDR1 and CDR2 are SGHRS and YFSETQ. This CDR3 comprises 13 residues. CDR3 coding DNA: TGCGCCAGCAGCTTGGCCACCGAGACAGAGCAGTTCTTC. Protein product: CASSLATETEQFF.

The V gene is TRBV20-1, the J gene TRBJ2-4, with D uncertain. V shed 6 bases and J shed 2 bases, with 11 bases lying between them. The CDR3 covers 13 residues. In germline, CDR1 is DFQATT, CDR2 SNEGSKA (reference sequence). The CDR3 reads CSARTVSKNIQYF. CDR3 DNA: TGCAGTGCAAGAACAGTATCCAAAAACATTCAGTACTTC.

This clonotype occurred a few times. The chain recombines TRBV7-2 with TRBJ2-7; 13 bases line up with TRBD2. This CDR3 has 16 amino acids. Per germline, CDR1 SGHTA and CDR2 FQGNSA. Trimming at V came to 1 base and at J to 3 bases, leaving 3 bases not matched to a gene. The CDR3 loop is CASSLVRLAGGYEQYF. The CDR3 nucleotides are TGTGCCAGCAGCTTAGTCCGACTAGCGGGGGGCTACGAGCAGTACTTC.